The next 12 T cell receptor beta chains were all read from a single sample in a study of T cell responses to AZD1222 COVID-19 vaccine. The assay was immunoSEQ multiplex PCR, and TCRdb's table has in-frame clones only and misses some. Here the sample spans roughly 140,000 clones, roughly 91% being singletons. The source was peripheral blood, collected on day 0 of AZD1222 vaccination. These receptors were collected from an adult in good health.

This sequence joins TRBV19 and TRBJ2-3, with 10 bases matching TRBD2. V was clipped by 4 bases and J by 3 bases; unmatched bases: 7. The germline CDR1 and CDR2 sequences are LNHDA and SQIVND (reference sequence). The CDR3 has 16 residues. In nucleotides, the CDR3 is TGTGCCAGTAGTACCGGGAGCGGGAGGGGGACAGATACGCAGTATTTT. Translated, it gives CASSTGSGRGTDTQYF.

CDR3 DNA sequence: TGTGCCAGTAGGGGACAGGGGCCCCCTAATGAAAAACTGTTTTTT. Translation gives CASRGQGPPNEKLFF. This chain joins TRBV19 and TRBJ1-4; 10 nucleotides align to TRBD1. The CDR3 has 15 residues. Losses at the gene ends were 6 bases for V and 3 bases for J; bases not matched to a gene: 4. Germline V CDR1 and CDR2: LNHDA, SQIVND (reference sequence).

The chain is built from TRBV3-1 (or the pseudogene TRBV3-2) and TRBJ2-3, with D unresolved. Trimming took 1 base from V and 6 from J, leaving 8 bases between them. The germline gives CDR1 LGHDT, CDR2 YNNKEL (reference sequence). The CDR3 runs to 13 residues. CDR3 bases: TGTGCCAGCAGCCAAGCGCGGAGCGATACGCAGTATTTT. Translated: CASSQARSDTQYF.

V gene TRBV5-1 combines with J gene TRBJ2-3, with TRBD1 matching over 7 bases. V was pared by 3 bases and J by 2 bases, with 6 bases of the junction left unmatched. This CDR3 contains 15 residues. Germline V gene sequence: CDR1 SGHRS, CDR2 YFSETQ. The CDR3 bases are TGCGCCAGCAGCTACCTGGGACAGACCACAGATACGCAGTATTTT. Its protein product is CASSYLGQTTDTQYF.

This clone was recorded only once. This chain connects TRBV4-3 to TRBJ2-7, with 9 bases fitting TRBD2. Germline V gene data show CDR1 as LGHNA and CDR2 as YSLEER. The CDR3 runs to 15 residues. Unmatched junction bases numbered 7, after V lost 0 bases and J lost 7 bases. As DNA, the CDR3 is TGCGCCAGCAGCCAAGATCCAGGACTAGCGTTGGAGCAGTACTTC. Translated, it gives CASSQDPGLALEQYF.

The V and J genes are TRBV9 and TRBJ1-2; D not certain. The V gene lost 0 bases and the J gene lost 6 bases, with 15 bases spanning the gap. CDR1 SGDLS and CDR2 YYNGEE come from the germline V gene. The CDR3 length is 15 residues. CDR3 coding DNA: TGTGCCAGCAGCGTAGGTGCGAACCCCCCTGATGGCTACACCTTC. Protein product: CASSVGANPPDGYTF. Full variable domain (missing parts from reference TRBV9 and TRBJ1-2): DSGVTQTPKHLITATGQRVTLRCSPRSGDLSVYWYQQSLDQGLQFLIQYYNGEERAKGNILERFSAQQFPDLHSELNLSSLELGDSALYFCASSVGANPPDGYTFGSGTRLTVV.

The chain links TRBV19 to TRBJ1-1, with no clear D. Germline V gene lookup returns CDR1 LNHDA and CDR2 SQIVND (reference sequence). CDR3 length equals 13 residues. Trimming pared 3 bases from V and 2 bases from J, leaving 7 bases between. CDR3 in DNA: TGTGCCAGTAGTATTTACCCCAACACTGAAGCTTTCTTT. This gives the protein CASSIYPNTEAFF. The full variable domain, rest sourced from reference TRBV19 and TRBJ1-1, is DGGITQSPKYLFRKEGQNVTLSCEQNLNHDAMYWYRQDPGQGLRLIYYSQIVNDFQKGDIAEGYSVSREKKESFPLTVTSAQKNPTAFYLCASSIYPNTEAFFGQGTRLTVV.

The chain is built from TRBV6-5 and TRBJ2-3; TRBD1 is a possible D gene (5 bases). The CDR3 contains 15 residues. Germline CDR1 and CDR2: MNHEY and SVGAGI. Trimming pared 5 bases from V and 3 bases from J, leaving 15 bases between. CDR3 region: CASSPSRVGTDTQYF. CDR3 nucleotide sequence: TGTGCCAGCAGTCCGAGCAGGGTTGGTACAGATACGCAGTATTTT.

The chain uses TRBV2 and TRBJ1-2; 9 bases are shared with TRBD1. Germline V gives CDR1 SNHLY, CDR2 FYNNEI. V lost 0 bases, J lost 7 bases, and 6 bases stayed unmatched. The CDR3 totals 15 residues. DNA for the CDR3: TGTGCCAGCAGTGAAGCAACAGGGGGCGAGAGTGGCTACACCTTC. Translating it yields CASSEATGGESGYTF.

J is TRBJ2-7 and V is TRBV2; 7 bases align to TRBD2. Per the germline V gene, CDR1 is SNHLY and CDR2 is FYNNEI. After removal of 6 bases from V and 0 bases from J, the junction contained 8 bases not matched to a gene. This CDR3 region has 15 residues. The DNA of the CDR3 is TGTGCCAGCAGCCCCTGGCCTAGCGGCTCCTACGAGCAGTACTTC. Amino acid sequence: CASSPWPSGSYEQYF.

A remark on this clone: The sample carries other DNA sequences with the same CDR3. V gene TRBV5-1 combines with J gene TRBJ1-2, with D perhaps matching TRBD1 (6 bases). The CDR3 loop spans 13 amino acids. Trimming shortened V by 0 bases and J by 4 bases, and 7 bases separated the two germline ends. Germline-derived CDR1 and CDR2 are SGHRS and YFSETQ. CDR3 sequence: CASSLADSYGYTF. The CDR3 DNA follows: TGCGCCAGCAGCTTGGCGGACAGCTATGGCTACACCTTC.

This sequence joins TRBV15 and TRBJ2-1; no clear D. The length of the CDR3 is 14 residues. The V end was cut by 8 bases, the J end by 9 bases, with 20 bases between. Germline CDR1 reads LNHNV; CDR2 reads YYDKDF (reference sequence). The CDR3 here is CATAGGPDPSEQFF. CDR3 coding DNA: TGTGCCACCGCCGGCGGACCGGATCCTAGTGAGCAGTTCTTC.